What follows is one TCR beta chain and its context. Its antigen is not identified. Libraries were prepared by immunoSEQ multiplex PCR; TCRdb keeps only in-frame clonotypes and omits some of them. The profile shows about 23,000 clones, around nine tenths of them singletons. This CDR3 comprises 15 residues. Trimming took 2 bases from V and 4 from J; bases not matched to a gene: 5. CDR1 and CDR2 from the germline V gene are SGDLS and YYNGEE. These data belong to a study of T cells in localized non-small cell lung cancer. Overall study findings and caveats: Analysis by sequencing included only one tumor region, so heterogeneity remains possible. Median around 56 top-100 tumor clones were shared with paired adjacent lung. Higher blood T cell density tracked longer overall survival. Among the tissues sampled, uninvolved adjacent lung had the highest T cell clonality, above tumor.

This sequence was found in a male donor older than 55 with stage I lung adenocarcinoma. The rearrangement links TRBV9 to TRBJ1-4, with 7 bases identical to TRBD1. The source material was peripheral blood, sampled before any cancer treatment. The CDR3 nucleotides read TGTGCCAGCAGCGTCCTCGGGACAGATAATGAAAAACTGTTTTTT. Its protein product is CASSVLGTDNEKLFF.